These 7 T cell receptor beta chains originate from one sample sequenced in a study of blood T cell repertoires in COVID-19. Assay: immunoSEQ multiplex PCR; the TCRdb copy retains only in-frame clones and omits some. This sample carries 300,000 to 400,000 clones, around 87% of them seen once, and the ten largest clones take 3%. The sequencing sample was made of peripheral blood. The receptors stem from a human donor in a cohort sampled during active COVID-19.

The J gene is TRBJ2-3, the V gene TRBV4-1, with TRBD2 as a possible D gene (6 bases). The germline gives CDR1 MGHRA, CDR2 YSYEKL. The CDR3 totals 11 residues. V was clipped by 6 bases and J by 6 bases, with 7 bases between them. CDR3 loop: CASSAGDTQYF. The CDR3 nucleotides are TGCGCCAGCAGTGCGGGGGATACGCAGTATTTT.

In its sample, this clone was seen once. V is TRBV7-9 and J is TRBJ2-7; 8 bases fit TRBD2. Germline V CDR1 and CDR2: SEHNR, FQNEAQ (reference sequence). Trimming cost V 5 bases and J 0 bases; bases outside gene matches: 3. The CDR3 sequence is 14 residues long. DNA for the CDR3: TGTGCCAGCAGCGAAACTAGCGGCTCCTACGAGCAGTACTTC. Translation gives CASSETSGSYEQYF.

The V gene is TRBV6-5, the J gene TRBJ1-6; 8 nucleotides match TRBD1. With V trimmed by 6 bases and J by 8 bases, 6 bases remained unmatched. The CDR3 is 14 residues long. Per germline, CDR1 MNHEY and CDR2 SVGAGI. The CDR3 DNA sequence: TGTGCCAGCAGGATCGGACAGGGCCATTCACCCCTCCACTTT. It translates to CASRIGQGHSPLHF.

This clone was counted once. The chain links TRBV14 to TRBJ2-1; D may be TRBD2 (6 bases). The CDR3 has 17 amino acids. CDR1 and CDR2 (germline): SGHDN, FVKESK. Trimming cost V 2 bases and J 0 bases, with 14 bases left between them. CDR3 protein: CASSQTGTLTSYNEQFF. CDR3 DNA sequence: TGTGCCAGCAGCCAAACCGGGACTCTGACCTCCTACAATGAGCAGTTCTTC.

The rearrangement uses TRBV4-2 and TRBJ2-7; 10 bases map to TRBD1. CDR3 size: 15 residues. Germline CDR1 reads LGHNA; CDR2 reads YNFKEQ. The V segment lost 3 bases and the J segment 4 bases; nucleotides outside the gene matches: 6. CDR3 nucleotide sequence: TGTGCCAGCAGCCAGGGACAGGGGACTCCTTACGAGCAGTACTTC. Translating it yields CASSQGQGTPYEQYF.

In DNA, the CDR3 is TGTGCCTGGAACCCTACTAGCGGGGGGTTCACAGATACGCAGTATTTT. Translation: CAWNPTSGGFTDTQYF. The rearrangement uses TRBV30 and TRBJ2-3, with TRBD2 matching 12 bases. The germline V gene encodes CDR1 GTSNPN and CDR2 SVGIG (reference sequence). With V trimmed by 4 bases and J by 2 bases, 7 bases remained unmatched. The CDR3 contains 16 residues.

Only a few counts were recorded for this clone. The rearrangement links TRBV5-1 to TRBJ2-1, with D perhaps TRBD2 (6 bases). Trimming cost V 4 bases and J 8 bases, with 19 bases left between them. Per the germline V gene, CDR1 is SGHRS and CDR2 is YFSETQ. CDR3 length equals 15 residues. The CDR3, as DNA: TGCGCCAGCAGCCTTGAGGGAGCGGGTCGTGATGAGCAGTTCTTC. Translating it yields CASSLEGAGRDEQFF.